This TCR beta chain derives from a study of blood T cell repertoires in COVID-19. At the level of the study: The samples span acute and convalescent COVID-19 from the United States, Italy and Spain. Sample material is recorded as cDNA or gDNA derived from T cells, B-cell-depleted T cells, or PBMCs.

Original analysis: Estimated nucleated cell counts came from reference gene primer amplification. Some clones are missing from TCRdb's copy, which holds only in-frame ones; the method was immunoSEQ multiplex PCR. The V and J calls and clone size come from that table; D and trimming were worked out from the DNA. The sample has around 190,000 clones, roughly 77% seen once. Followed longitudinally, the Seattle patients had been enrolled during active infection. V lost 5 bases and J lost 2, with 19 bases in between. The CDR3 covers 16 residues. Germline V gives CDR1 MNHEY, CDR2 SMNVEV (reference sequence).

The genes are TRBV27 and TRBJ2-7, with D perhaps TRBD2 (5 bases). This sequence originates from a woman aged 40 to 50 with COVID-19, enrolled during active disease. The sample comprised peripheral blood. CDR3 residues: CASSPRPRPGTYEQYF. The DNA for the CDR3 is TGTGCCAGCAGTCCCCGGCCCCGGCCGGGGACCTACGAGCAGTACTTC.